A single T cell receptor (beta chain) is shown here with its context. No antigen is known for it. This sample was taken from a study of cytomegalovirus exposure and HLA in healthy donors. Overall study results and limits: Presence/absence analyses treated sequencing depth as roughly uniform across donors. Reports showed the classifier diagnosing cytomegalovirus status with high specificity and sensitivity. The authors considered a cluster of highly shared sequence variants likely to be a sequencing artifact.

Germline lookup yields CDR1 SGHNT and CDR2 YYREEE (reference sequence). Trimming took 4 bases from V and 4 from J, leaving 9 bases between them. The length of the CDR3 is 13 residues. PCR was performed using 60 Vbeta and 13 Jbeta primers. Libraries were prepared by immunoSEQ multiplex PCR; TCRdb keeps only in-frame clonotypes and omits some of them. The sample records under 150,000 clones, 84% being singletons. The receptor was isolated from a man aged 50 to 60 in good health and CMV-seronegative. The rearrangement links TRBV5-4 to TRBJ1-3; D gene uncertain. Sequencing was carried out using PBMCs. CDR3 in amino acids: CASSKEFGNTIYF. The DNA for the CDR3 is TGTGCCAGCAGCAAGGAGTTCGGAAACACCATATATTTT.